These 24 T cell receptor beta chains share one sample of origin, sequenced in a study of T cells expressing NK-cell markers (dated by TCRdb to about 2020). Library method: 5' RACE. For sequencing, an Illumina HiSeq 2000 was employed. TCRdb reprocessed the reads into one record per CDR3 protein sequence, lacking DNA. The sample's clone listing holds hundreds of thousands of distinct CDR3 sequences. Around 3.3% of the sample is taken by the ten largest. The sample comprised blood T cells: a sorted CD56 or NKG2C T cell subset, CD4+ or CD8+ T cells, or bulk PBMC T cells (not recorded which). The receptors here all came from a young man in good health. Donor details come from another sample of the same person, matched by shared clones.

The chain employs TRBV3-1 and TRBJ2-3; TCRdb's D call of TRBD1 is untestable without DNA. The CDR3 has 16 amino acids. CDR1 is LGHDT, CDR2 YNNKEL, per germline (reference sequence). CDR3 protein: CASSQEGGLYTDTQYF.

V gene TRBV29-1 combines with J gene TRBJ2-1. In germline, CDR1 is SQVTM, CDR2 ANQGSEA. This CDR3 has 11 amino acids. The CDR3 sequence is CSVRVYNEQFF.

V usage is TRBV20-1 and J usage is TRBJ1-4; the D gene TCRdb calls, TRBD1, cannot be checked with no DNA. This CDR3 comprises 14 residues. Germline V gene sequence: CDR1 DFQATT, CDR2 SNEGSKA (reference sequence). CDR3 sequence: CSAPDRATNEKLFF.

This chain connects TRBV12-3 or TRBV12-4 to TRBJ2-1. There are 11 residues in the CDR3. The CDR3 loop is CASSLGGSQFF.

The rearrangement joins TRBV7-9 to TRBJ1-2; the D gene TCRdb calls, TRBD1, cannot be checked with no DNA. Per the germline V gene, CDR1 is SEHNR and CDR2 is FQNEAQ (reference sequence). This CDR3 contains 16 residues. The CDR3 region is CASSYPTGGSPYGYTF.

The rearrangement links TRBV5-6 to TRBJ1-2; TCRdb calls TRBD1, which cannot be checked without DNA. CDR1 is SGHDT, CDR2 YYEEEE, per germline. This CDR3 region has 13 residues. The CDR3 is CASSLGTARGYTF. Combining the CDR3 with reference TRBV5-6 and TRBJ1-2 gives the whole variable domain DAGVTQSPTHLIKTRGQQVTLRCSPKSGHDTVSWYQQALGQGPQFIFQYYEEEERQRGNFPDRFSGHQFPNYSSELNVNALLLGDSALYLCASSLGTARGYTFGSGTRLTVV.

The CDR3 protein is CASSEEWQETQYF. This chain uses TRBV10-1 with TRBJ2-5. CDR1 and CDR2 (germline): WNHNN, SYGVQD (reference sequence). CDR3 length: 13 amino acids.

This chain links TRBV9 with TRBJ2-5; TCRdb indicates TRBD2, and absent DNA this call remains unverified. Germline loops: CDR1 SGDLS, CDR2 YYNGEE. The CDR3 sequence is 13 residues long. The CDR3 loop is CASGLAGLETQYF.

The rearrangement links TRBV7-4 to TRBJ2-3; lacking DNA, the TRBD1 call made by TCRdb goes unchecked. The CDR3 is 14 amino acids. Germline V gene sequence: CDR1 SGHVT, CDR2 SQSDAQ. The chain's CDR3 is CASSRGKGTDTQYF.

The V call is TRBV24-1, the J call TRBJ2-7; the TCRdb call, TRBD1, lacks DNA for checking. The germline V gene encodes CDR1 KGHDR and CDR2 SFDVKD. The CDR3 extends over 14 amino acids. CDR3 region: CATSDPGTSYEQYF.

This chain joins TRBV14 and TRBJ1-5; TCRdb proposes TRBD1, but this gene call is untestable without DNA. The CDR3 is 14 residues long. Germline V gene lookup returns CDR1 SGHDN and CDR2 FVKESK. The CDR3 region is CASSPPGTAGPQHF. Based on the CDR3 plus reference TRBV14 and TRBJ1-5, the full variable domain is EAGVTQFPSHSVIEKGQTVTLRCDPISGHDNLYWYRRVMGKEIKFLLHFVKESKQDESGMPNNRFLAERTGGTYSTLKVQPAELEDSGVYFCASSPPGTAGPQHFGDGTRLSIL.

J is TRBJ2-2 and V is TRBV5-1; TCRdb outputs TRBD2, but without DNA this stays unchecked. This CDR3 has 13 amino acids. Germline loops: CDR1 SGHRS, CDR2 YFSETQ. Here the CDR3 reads CASTGLAAGELFF.

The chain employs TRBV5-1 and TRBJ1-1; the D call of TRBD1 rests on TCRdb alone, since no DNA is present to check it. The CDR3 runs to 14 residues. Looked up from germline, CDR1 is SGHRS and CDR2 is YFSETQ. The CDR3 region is CASSLGGDRFEAFF. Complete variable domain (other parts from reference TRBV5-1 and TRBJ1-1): KAGVTQTPRYLIKTRGQQVTLSCSPISGHRSVSWYQQTPGQGLQFLFEYFSETQRNKGNFPGRFSGRQFSNSRSEMNVSTLELGDSALYLCASSLGGDRFEAFFGQGTRLTVV.

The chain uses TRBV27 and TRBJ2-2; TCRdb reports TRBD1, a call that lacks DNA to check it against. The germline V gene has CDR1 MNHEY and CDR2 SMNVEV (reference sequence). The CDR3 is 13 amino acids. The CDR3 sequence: CASRFTLHGELFF.

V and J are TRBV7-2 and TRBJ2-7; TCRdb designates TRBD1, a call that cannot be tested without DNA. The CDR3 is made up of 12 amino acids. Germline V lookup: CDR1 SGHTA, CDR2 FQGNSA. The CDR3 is CASSLEWAEQYF.

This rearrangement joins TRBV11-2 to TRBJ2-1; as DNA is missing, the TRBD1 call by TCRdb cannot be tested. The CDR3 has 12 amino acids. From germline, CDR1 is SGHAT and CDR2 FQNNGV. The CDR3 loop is CASSSPRNEQFF.

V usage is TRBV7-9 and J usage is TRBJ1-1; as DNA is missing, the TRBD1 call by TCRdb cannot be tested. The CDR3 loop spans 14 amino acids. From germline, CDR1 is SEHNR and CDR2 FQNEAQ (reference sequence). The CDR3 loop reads CASSQQTGFPEAFF.

The CDR3 spells CASSQETGAREQYF. The V and J genes are TRBV4-2 and TRBJ2-7; without DNA, the TCRdb call of TRBD1 cannot be checked. Germline CDR1 is LGHNA and CDR2 is YNFKEQ. The CDR3 is made up of 14 amino acids.

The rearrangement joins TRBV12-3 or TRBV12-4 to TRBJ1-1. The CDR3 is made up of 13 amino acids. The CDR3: CASSLRANTEAFF.

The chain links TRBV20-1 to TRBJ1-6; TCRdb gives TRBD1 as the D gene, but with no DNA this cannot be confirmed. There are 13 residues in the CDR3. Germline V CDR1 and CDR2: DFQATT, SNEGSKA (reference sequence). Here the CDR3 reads CSATPGQGSPLHF.

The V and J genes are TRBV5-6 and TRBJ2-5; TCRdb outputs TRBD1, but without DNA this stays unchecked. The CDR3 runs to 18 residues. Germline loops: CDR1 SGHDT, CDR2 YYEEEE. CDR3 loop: CASIRTRDRVRWGETQYF.

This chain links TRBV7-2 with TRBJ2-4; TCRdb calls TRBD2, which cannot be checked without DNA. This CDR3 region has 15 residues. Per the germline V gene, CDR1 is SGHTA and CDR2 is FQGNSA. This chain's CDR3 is CASSPTNLLENIQYF.

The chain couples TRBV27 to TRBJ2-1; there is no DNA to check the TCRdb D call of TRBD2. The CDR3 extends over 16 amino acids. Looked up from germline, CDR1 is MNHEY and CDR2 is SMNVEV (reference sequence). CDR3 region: CASSLFLAGRYNEQFF.

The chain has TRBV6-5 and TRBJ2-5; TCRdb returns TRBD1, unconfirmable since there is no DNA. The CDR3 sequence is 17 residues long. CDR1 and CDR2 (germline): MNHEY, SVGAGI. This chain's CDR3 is CASSYRGQGELQETQYF.